This TCR beta chain was captured by sequencing in a study of T cells in localized non-small cell lung cancer. The study, taken as a whole, reports: Exceeding tumor, uninvolved adjacent lung had the highest T cell clonality. The study detected a median roughly 50 of the top 100 tumor clones in adjacent lung.

This clone was detected a few times. Antigen specificity is unknown. Germline V gene lookup returns CDR1 SGDLS and CDR2 YYNGEE. Trimming removed 2 bases at V and 5 bases at J, with 11 bases between. The CDR3 runs to 14 residues. The method was immunoSEQ multiplex PCR; TCRdb's version includes in-frame clones alone and lacks a portion of them. The sample lists some 78,000 clones; roughly 86% were seen once. Sequenced material: peripheral blood, taken before any cancer treatment. The origin of this receptor is a man aged 35 to 70 with stage I lung adenocarcinoma. The J gene is TRBJ1-5, the V gene TRBV9; D not resolved. In DNA form, the CDR3 reads TGTGCCAGCAGCGTGGATCACCTGTATCAGCCCCAGCATTTT. Its protein product is CASSVDHLYQPQHF.